These T cell receptor beta chains were read from a single sample in a study of cytomegalovirus exposure and HLA in healthy donors. The data were produced by immunoSEQ multiplex PCR, yet TCRdb's version contains in-frame clones alone and is incomplete. The sample lists a few hundred thousand clones; approximately 80% were seen once. Sequencing input: PBMCs. These receptors were taken from a man between 25 and 39 years old in good health and CMV-seronegative. Each CDR3 is given with its conserved first and last residue. Each record gives: V gene, D gene, clone size, J gene, CDR3 DNA, CDR3 protein. The D gene is left open where the match is weak. The size of a clone is reported for some rows only, either as once, few or many, or as a class for expanded clones.

>TRBV2|TRBD2|few|TRBJ2-7
TGTGCCAGCAGGGAGAGACTAGCGGGGGGCTACGAGCAGTACTTC
CASRERLAGGYEQYF
>TRBV7-9|.|.|TRBJ1-5
TGTGCCAGCAGTTCCGACAGTAGCAATCAGCCCCAGCATTTT
CASSSDSSNQPQHF
>TRBV7-8|TRBD2|.|TRBJ2-2
TGTGCCAGCAGCCCCAGCGGGGGGGTCGCCGGGGAGCTGTTTTTT
CASSPSGGVAGELFF
>TRBV2|.|.|TRBJ1-2
TGTGCCAGCAGAGTTCAGGGGCTTGGCTACACCTTC
CASRVQGLGYTF
>TRBV6-5|.|.|TRBJ2-7
TGTGCCAGCAGTTACGCCGACGGGTACGAGCAGTACTTC
CASSYADGYEQYF
>TRBV9|.|.|TRBJ2-7
TGTGCCAGCAGCCGTCAGGGGAACTCCTACGAGCAGTACTTC
CASSRQGNSYEQYF
>TRBV4-1|TRBD1|once|TRBJ1-6
TGCGCCAGCAGCCCGGGACAGGGCCTATCGGATAATTCACCCCTCCACTTT
CASSPGQGLSDNSPLHF
>TRBV2|TRBD1|once|TRBJ1-3
TGTGCCAGCAGCGCGACAGGGGAAAACACCATATATTTT
CASSATGENTIYF
>TRBV10-1|TRBD2|.|TRBJ2-5
TGCGCCAGCAGCCAGCGGGGGTTCGAGACCCAGTACTTC
CASSQRGFETQYF
>TRBV28|TRBD1|.|TRBJ2-7
TGTGCCACCCACGGGACAGGGTCCGATGGGTACTTC
CATHGTGSDGYF
>TRBV2|TRBD1|.|TRBJ1-1
TGTGCCAGCAGTGACCGGACAGGGCTGACTGAAGCTTTCTTT
CASSDRTGLTEAFF
>TRBV18|.|.|TRBJ1-5
TGTGCCAGCTCACCATCGGCGGGTTGGGATCAGCCCCAGCATTTT
CASSPSAGWDQPQHF
>TRBV6-6|TRBD2|once|TRBJ2-3
TGTGCCAGCAGTAGCGGGGGGGCCCTAGATACGCAGTATTTT
CASSSGGALDTQYF
>TRBV29-1|.|.|TRBJ1-1
TGCAGCGTTGAAAGGGACACCCTAACTGAAGCTTTCTTT
CSVERDTLTEAFF
>TRBV15|TRBD1|.|TRBJ2-7
TGTGCCACCAGCAGCGGGACAGCCTATTCCTACGAGCAGTACTTC
CATSSGTAYSYEQYF
>TRBV9|.|.|TRBJ2-2
TGTGCCAGCAGCGTCCCCATGAACACCGGGGAGCTGTTTTTT
CASSVPMNTGELFF
>TRBV5-1|.|.|TRBJ2-5
TGCGCCAGCAGCTTGGATGCAGGGCAAGAGACCCAGTACTTC
CASSLDAGQETQYF
>TRBV27|.|few|TRBJ1-2
TGTGCCAGCAGTTTAGGGTCGGGCAGGGAAGAGTATGGCTACACCTTC
CASSLGSGREEYGYTF
>TRBV9|.|.|TRBJ2-1
TGTGCCAGCAGCGATGGACTGGAGGCGTTAACGGGTAATGAGCAGTTCTTC
CASSDGLEALTGNEQFF
>TRBV4-2|TRBD1|.|TRBJ1-2
TGTGCCAGCAGCCAAGATCTCGTGACAGGGATCTATGGCTACACCTTC
CASSQDLVTGIYGYTF
>TRBV18|.|.|TRBJ2-7
TGTGCCAGCTCGCCCGGGAGAGGGACCTACGAGCAGTACTTC
CASSPGRGTYEQYF
>TRBV9|.|.|TRBJ2-3
TGTGCCAGCAGCGGGGCCCTCACAGATACGCAGTATTTT
CASSGALTDTQYF
>TRBV7-9|.|.|TRBJ1-1
TGTTCCAGCAGCTTACACGAGGGCTTTTACTCTGAAGCTTTCTTT
CSSSLHEGFYSEAFF
>TRBV9|.|.|TRBJ2-1
TGTGCCAGCAGCGTAGCCGAGAATGAGCAGTTCTTC
CASSVAENEQFF
>TRBV27|.|.|TRBJ2-5
TGTGCCAGCAGTTTATGGGGAGGACTCCAAGAGACCCAGTACTTC
CASSLWGGLQETQYF
>TRBV5-6|.|few|TRBJ2-7
TGTGCCAGCAGCTTGGGGCCTGGAGGTACCTACGAGCAGTACTTC
CASSLGPGGTYEQYF
>TRBV5-4|.|.|TRBJ2-7
TGTGCCAGCAGCTCGGGGCAGGGACACTCCTACGAGCAGTACTTC
CASSSGQGHSYEQYF
>TRBV19|TRBD1|.|TRBJ1-4
TGTGCCAGTACCCCGGACAGGGTTCGGGAAAAACTGTTTTTT
CASTPDRVREKLFF
>TRBV7-7|TRBD1|.|TRBJ1-5
TGTGCTAGCAGCTTAGGGGGACAGGGCTATTATAGCAATCAGCCCCAGCATTTT
CASSLGGQGYYSNQPQHF
>TRBV7-8|TRBD2|.|TRBJ2-1
TGTGCCAGCAGATCGACTAGCGGGGGCTCCTACAATGAGCAGTTCTTC
CASRSTSGGSYNEQFF
>TRBV5-1|TRBD2|.|TRBJ2-7
TGCGCCAGCAGCCCAGCGGGGGATACCCCCTACGAGCAGTACTTC
CASSPAGDTPYEQYF